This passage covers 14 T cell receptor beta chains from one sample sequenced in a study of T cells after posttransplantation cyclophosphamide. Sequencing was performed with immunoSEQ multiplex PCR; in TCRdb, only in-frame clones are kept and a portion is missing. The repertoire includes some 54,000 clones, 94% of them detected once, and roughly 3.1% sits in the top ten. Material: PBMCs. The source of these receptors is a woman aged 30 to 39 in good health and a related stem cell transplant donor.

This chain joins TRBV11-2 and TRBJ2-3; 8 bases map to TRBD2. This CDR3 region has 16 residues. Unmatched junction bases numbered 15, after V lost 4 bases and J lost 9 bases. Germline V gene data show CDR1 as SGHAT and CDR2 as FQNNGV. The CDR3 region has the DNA TGTGCCAGCAGCTCCCGGAGCGGGGGCGCGACTTACACGCAGTATTTT. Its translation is CASSSRSGGATYTQYF.

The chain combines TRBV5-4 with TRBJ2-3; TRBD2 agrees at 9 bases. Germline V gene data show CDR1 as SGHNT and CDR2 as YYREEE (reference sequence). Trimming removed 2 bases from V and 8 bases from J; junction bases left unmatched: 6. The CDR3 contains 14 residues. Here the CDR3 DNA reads TGTGCCAGCAGCTTAGTTAGCGGGGGCCTTACGCAGTATTTT. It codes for CASSLVSGGLTQYF.

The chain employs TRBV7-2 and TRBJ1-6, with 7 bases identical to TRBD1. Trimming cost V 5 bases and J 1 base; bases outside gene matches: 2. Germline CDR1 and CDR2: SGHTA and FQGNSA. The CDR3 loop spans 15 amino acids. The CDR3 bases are TGTGCCAGCAGCCTCAGGGGGTCCTATAATTCACCCCTCCACTTT. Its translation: CASSLRGSYNSPLHF.

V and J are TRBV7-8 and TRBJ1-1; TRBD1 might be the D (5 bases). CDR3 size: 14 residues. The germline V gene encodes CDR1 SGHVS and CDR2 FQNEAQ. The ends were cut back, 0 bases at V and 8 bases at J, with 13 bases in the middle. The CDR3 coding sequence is TGTGCCAGCAGCTTAGCTGTAGGAGGGGCGGAAGCTTTCTTT. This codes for CASSLAVGGAEAFF.

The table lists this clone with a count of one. The CDR3 loop reads CASSSIIGQPNTEAFF. DNA for the CDR3: TGTGCCAGCAGCAGTATTATAGGACAGCCGAACACTGAAGCTTTCTTT. V gene TRBV27 combines with J gene TRBJ1-1; perhaps TRBD1 as D (6 bases). The CDR3 covers 16 residues. Germline CDR1 is MNHEY and CDR2 is SMNVEV (reference sequence). V was pared by 6 bases and J by 1 base, with 18 bases between.

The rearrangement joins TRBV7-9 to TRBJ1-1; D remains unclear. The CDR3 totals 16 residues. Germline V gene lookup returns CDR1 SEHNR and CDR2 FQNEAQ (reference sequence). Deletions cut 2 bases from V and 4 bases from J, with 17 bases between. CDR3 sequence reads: CASSLLSRVRRTEAFF. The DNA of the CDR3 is TGTGCCAGCAGCTTATTGAGTCGGGTTCGACGCACTGAAGCTTTCTTT.

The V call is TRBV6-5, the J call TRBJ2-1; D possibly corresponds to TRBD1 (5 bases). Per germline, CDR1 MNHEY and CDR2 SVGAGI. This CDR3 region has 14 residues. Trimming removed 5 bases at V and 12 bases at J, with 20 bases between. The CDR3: CASSPGADATGQFF. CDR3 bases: TGTGCCAGCAGTCCCGGAGCAGACGCCACAGGGCAGTTCTTC.

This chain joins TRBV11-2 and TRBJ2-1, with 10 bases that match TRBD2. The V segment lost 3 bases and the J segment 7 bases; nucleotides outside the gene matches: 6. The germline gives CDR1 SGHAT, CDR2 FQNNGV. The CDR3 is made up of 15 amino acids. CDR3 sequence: CASSFPSGGLNEQFF. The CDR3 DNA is TGTGCCAGCAGCTTCCCTAGCGGGGGATTGAATGAGCAGTTCTTC.

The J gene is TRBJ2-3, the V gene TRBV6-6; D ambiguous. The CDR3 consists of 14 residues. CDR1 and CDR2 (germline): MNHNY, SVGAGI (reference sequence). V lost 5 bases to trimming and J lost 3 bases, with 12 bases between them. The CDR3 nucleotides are TGTGCCAGCAGTCTTGATAGCACAACAGATACGCAGTATTTT. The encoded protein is CASSLDSTTDTQYF.

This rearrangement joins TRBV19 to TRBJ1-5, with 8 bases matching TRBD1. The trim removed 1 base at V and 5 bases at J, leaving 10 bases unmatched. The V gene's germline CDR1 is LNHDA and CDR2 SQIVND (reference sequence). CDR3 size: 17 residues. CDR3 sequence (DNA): TGTGCCAGTAGTATAGGGTGGACAGGGAGGGTGGATCAGCCCCAGCATTTT. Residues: CASSIGWTGRVDQPQHF.

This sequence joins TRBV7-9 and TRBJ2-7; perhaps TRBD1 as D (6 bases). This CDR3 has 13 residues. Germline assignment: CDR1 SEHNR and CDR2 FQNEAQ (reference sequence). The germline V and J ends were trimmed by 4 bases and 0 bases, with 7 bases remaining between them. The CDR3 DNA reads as TGTGCCAGCAGCTCGGACAGCTCCTACGAGCAGTACTTC. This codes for CASSSDSSYEQYF.

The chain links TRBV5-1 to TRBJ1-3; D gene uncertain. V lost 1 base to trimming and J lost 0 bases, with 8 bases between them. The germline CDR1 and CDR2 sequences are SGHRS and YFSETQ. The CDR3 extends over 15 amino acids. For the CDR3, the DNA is TGCGCCAGCAGCTTGAGAGCATCCTCTGGAAACACCATATATTTT. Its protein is CASSLRASSGNTIYF.

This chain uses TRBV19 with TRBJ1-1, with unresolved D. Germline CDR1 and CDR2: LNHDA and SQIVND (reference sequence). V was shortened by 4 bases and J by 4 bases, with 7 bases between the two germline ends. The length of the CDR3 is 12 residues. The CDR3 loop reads CASSNRGTEAFF. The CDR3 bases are TGTGCCAGTAGTAACCGGGGCACTGAAGCTTTCTTT.

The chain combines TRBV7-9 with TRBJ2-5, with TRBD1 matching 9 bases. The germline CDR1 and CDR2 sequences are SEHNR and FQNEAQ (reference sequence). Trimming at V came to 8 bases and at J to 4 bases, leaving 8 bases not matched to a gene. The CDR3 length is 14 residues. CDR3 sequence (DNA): TGTGCCAGCTTGGGACAGGGAAACCCAGAGACCCAGTACTTC. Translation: CASLGQGNPETQYF. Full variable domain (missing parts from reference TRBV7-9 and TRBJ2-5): DTGVSQNPRHKITKRGQNVTFRCDPISEHNRLYWYRQTLGQGPEFLTYFQNEAQLEKSRLLSDRFSAERPKGSFSTLEIQRTEQGDSAMYLCASLGQGNPETQYFGPGTRLLVL.